This T cell receptor beta chain was sequenced for a study of T cells in localized non-small cell lung cancer. Study-wide results and caveats: Uninvolved neighboring lung showed the greatest T cell clonality, exceeding tumor.

The method was immunoSEQ multiplex PCR; TCRdb's version includes in-frame clones alone and lacks a portion of them. This sample yields fewer than 35,000 clones, of which roughly 87% are seen a single time; less than 20% belongs to the top ten. Of note for this clone: Its antigen is not known.

Sample: peripheral blood mononuclear cells, taken before any cancer treatment. The origin of this receptor is a man aged 40-75 years with stage III lung adenocarcinoma.

CDR3 protein: CASSPPGLRDEKLFF. The CDR3 DNA is TGTGCCAGCAGTCCTCCGGGACTGAGGGATGAAAAACTGTTTTTT. The genes are TRBV14 and TRBJ1-4; D is perhaps TRBD1 (5 bases). V shed 6 bases and J shed 6 bases, with 17 bases lying between them. The CDR3 is 15 residues long. The germline gives CDR1 SGHDN, CDR2 FVKESK.